The 29 T cell receptor beta chains listed next were all sequenced from one sample in a study of T cells in Graves' hyperthyroidism and ophthalmopathy. Template material for amplifying TCR beta CDR3 regions consisted of RNA transcripts. First-round RT-PCR of the TCR CDR3 relied on the HTBI primer set. TCRdb ran MiXCR on the multiplex PCR reads and lists one entry per CDR3 protein. The sample lists about 160,000 distinct CDR3 sequences; roughly 9.4% were seen once. The sample consisted of blood. These receptors were collected from a woman in her late teens or twenties with Graves' hyperthyroidism that later progressed to Graves' ophthalmopathy.

This clonotype was seen repeatedly, ten times or more. The chain combines TRBV13 with TRBJ2-5; D not resolved. The CDR3 runs to 14 residues. V lost 1 base and J lost 1, with 7 bases in between. Germline V gene sequence: CDR1 PRHDT, CDR2 FYEKMQ (reference sequence). The CDR3 DNA reads as TGTGCCAGCAGCTTAGCGGCAGGCCAAGAGACCCAGTACTTC. This encodes CASSLAAGQETQYF.

This clonotype was found many times. This chain's CDR3 is CASSQPRDLSSYNEQFF. DNA for the CDR3: TGTGCCAGCAGCCAACCCCGGGACTTGAGCTCCTACAATGAGCAGTTCTTC. The chain employs TRBV14 and TRBJ2-1; tentative D call: TRBD2 (6 bases). This CDR3 is 17 amino acids long. V lost 2 bases and J lost 0, with 14 bases in between. CDR1 and CDR2 (germline): SGHDN, FVKESK.

Comment on this clonotype: This may be a read error: a much more frequent sequence differs by one nucleotide. The genes are TRBV6-1 and TRBJ2-5; 7 positions match TRBD2. The CDR3 extends over 14 amino acids. From germline, CDR1 is MNHNS and CDR2 SASEGT. Here the CDR3 reads CASKISSGQGTQYF. The CDR3 DNA reads TGTGCCAGCAAGATCTCTAGCGGCCAAGGGACCCAGTACTTC.

The chain is built from TRBV19 and TRBJ2-1, with 9 bases that match TRBD1. CDR1 is LNHDA, CDR2 SQIVND, per germline (reference sequence). The J segment lost 8 bases and the V segment lost 7 bases, leaving 9 bases of the junction unmatched. This CDR3 is built from 14 residues. CDR3 region: CASTSQDRGYEQFF. The CDR3 coding sequence is TGTGCCAGTACTTCCCAGGACAGGGGCTATGAGCAGTTCTTC. Together with reference TRBV19 and TRBJ2-1, the CDR3 gives the full variable domain: DGGITQSPKYLFRKEGQNVTLSCEQNLNHDAMYWYRQDPGQGLRLIYYSQIVNDFQKGDIAEGYSVSREKKESFPLTVTSAQKNPTAFYLCASTSQDRGYEQFFGPGTRLTVL.

This clonotype occurred many times. The V gene is TRBV11-2, the J gene TRBJ2-1; TRBD2 matches at 14 bases. The CDR3 extends over 15 amino acids. V gave up 6 bases and J gave up 6 bases; unmatched junction bases: 4. The germline gives CDR1 SGHAT, CDR2 FQNNGV. Here the CDR3 reads CASRIGTSGSNEQFF. The CDR3 DNA reads TGTGCCAGCAGGATAGGGACTAGCGGGAGCAATGAGCAGTTCTTC.

The chain employs TRBV20-1 and TRBJ2-7; D possibly corresponds to TRBD2 (6 bases). This CDR3 region has 13 residues. V was clipped by 3 bases and J by 3 bases, with 12 bases between them. Germline CDR1 reads DFQATT; CDR2 reads SNEGSKA (reference sequence). The CDR3 here is CSARGTSYYEQYF. The CDR3 DNA reads TGCAGTGCTAGGGGGACTTCATACTACGAGCAGTACTTC.

This clonotype was seen at least ten times. The rearrangement links TRBV10-3 to TRBJ1-1; a weak D match, TRBD1 (5 bases). In germline, CDR1 is ENHRY, CDR2 SYGVKD. There are 13 residues in the CDR3. Trimming removed 2 bases from V and 7 bases from J, with 11 bases in between. The CDR3 coding sequence is TGTGCCATCAGTGAGCTCCGGGACCGTGAAGCTTTCTTT. It specifies CAISELRDREAFF.

In its sample, this clonotype was seen many times. The chain recombines TRBV30 with TRBJ1-1; D not resolved. The CDR3 has 14 amino acids. The germline V and J ends were trimmed by 0 bases and 6 bases, with 14 bases remaining between them. From germline, CDR1 is GTSNPN and CDR2 SVGIG (reference sequence). This CDR3 reads CAWSVPATGAEAFF. The CDR3 region has the DNA TGTGCCTGGAGTGTACCAGCGACGGGCGCTGAAGCTTTCTTT.

Note on this clonotype: A read error may explain this, as a much larger clone is one base away. It is likely a read error, because the conserved phenylalanine at the end of the CDR3 is missing. The CDR3 protein is CASSQGQGWYEQYL. The CDR3 DNA reads TGTGCCAGCAGCCAGGGACAGGGTTGGTACGAGCAGTACCTC. The chain has TRBV12-3 or TRBV12-4 and TRBJ2-7, with 9 bases matching TRBD1. V was pared by 6 bases and J by 4 bases, with 7 bases of the junction left unmatched. The CDR3 spans 14 residues.

The V and J genes are TRBV3-1 and TRBJ2-2; unclear D gene. Germline V gene data show CDR1 as LGHDT and CDR2 as YNNKEL (reference sequence). There are 16 residues in the CDR3. The V end lost 0 bases, the J end lost 5 bases, and 13 bases lay between the germline ends. This CDR3 is CASSQDHYQTTGELFF. CDR3 DNA: TGTGCCAGCAGCCAAGATCACTACCAGACGACCGGGGAGCTGTTTTTT.

This clonotype was detected many times. The rearrangement links TRBV19 to TRBJ1-5, with no clear D. The CDR3 has 15 amino acids. The germline CDR1 and CDR2 sequences are LNHDA and SQIVND (reference sequence). V lost 3 bases to trimming and J lost 7 bases, with 16 bases between them. CDR3 loop: CASSIGAGRAQPQHF. CDR3 DNA sequence: TGTGCCAGTAGTATTGGAGCGGGTAGGGCGCAGCCCCAGCATTTT.

The table lists this clonotype with a few counts. V usage is TRBV20-1 and J usage is TRBJ1-6; D is unclear. Germline CDR1 DFQATT, CDR2 SNEGSKA (reference sequence). The ends were cut back, 2 bases at V and 4 bases at J, with 15 bases in the middle. The CDR3 has 16 amino acids. Here the CDR3 DNA reads TGCAGTGCTAGAATGTCGGCAGCCGGATATAATTCACCCCTCCACTTT. This translates into CSARMSAAGYNSPLHF.

The sample holds many counts of this clonotype. The chain joins TRBV30 to TRBJ1-2, with D perhaps matching TRBD1 (5 bases). The CDR3 is made up of 14 amino acids. Germline assignment: CDR1 GTSNPN and CDR2 SVGIG (reference sequence). V was trimmed by 2 bases and J by 8 bases, leaving 18 bases between them. The CDR3 spells CAWSIGQGVGGYTF. Written as DNA, the CDR3 is TGTGCCTGGAGTATCGGGCAGGGTGTTGGCGGCTACACCTTC.

This clonotype was counted at least ten times. This chain uses TRBV4-1 with TRBJ2-5; TRBD2 matches at 7 bases. V lost 4 bases to trimming and J lost 2 bases; unmatched junction nucleotides: 7. This CDR3 is built from 15 residues. Germline V lookup: CDR1 MGHRA, CDR2 YSYEKL. The CDR3 spells CASSRGRLVQETQYF. CDR3 nucleotide sequence: TGCGCCAGCAGCCGCGGGAGACTAGTACAAGAGACCCAGTACTTC.

This clonotype was recorded at least ten times. V is TRBV30 and J is TRBJ2-7; the D gene is possibly TRBD2 (6 bases). The CDR3 is 13 amino acids. The V gene's germline CDR1 is GTSNPN and CDR2 SVGIG (reference sequence). With 8 bases removed from V and 3 bases from J, the gap between germline ends came to 17 bases. The CDR3 region has the DNA TGTGCCCTGCATGGGGGGAATTTCTACGAGCAGTACTTC. It codes for CALHGGNFYEQYF.

In the case of this clonotype: Compared with germline, one end of the junction differs, possibly owing to a read error. The rearrangement joins TRBV3-1 to TRBJ2-7, with TRBD2 as a possible D gene (5 bases). This CDR3 contains 14 residues. Germline V gene lookup returns CDR1 LGHDT and CDR2 YNNKEL (reference sequence). The CDR3: CASSQAGSSHEQYF. The CDR3 DNA reads as TGTGCCAGCAGCCAAGCGGGGAGCTCCCACGAGCAGTACTTC.

This clonotype occurred a few times. The chain employs TRBV6-1 and TRBJ1-5, with D maybe TRBD1 (5 bases). The CDR3 is made up of 16 amino acids. The germline V gene encodes CDR1 MNHNS and CDR2 SASEGT. V dropped 5 bases and J dropped 7 bases, with 21 bases sitting between them. CDR3 DNA sequence: TGTGCCAGCAGTCGGCCGGCGGGAGGGGCAGAGCAGCCCCAGCATTTT. Translated, it gives CASSRPAGGAEQPQHF.

This clonotype was recorded many times. CDR3 loop: CASSLVPSPNQPQHF. The DNA of the CDR3 is TGTGCCAGCAGCTTGGTTCCCTCTCCCAATCAGCCCCAGCATTTT. The V gene is TRBV5-5, the J gene TRBJ1-5, with D hard to call. Trimming removed 0 bases from V and 3 bases from J, with 10 bases in between. The CDR3 contains 15 residues. Germline CDR1 is SGHKS and CDR2 is YYEKEE (reference sequence).

This clonotype was recorded at least ten times. This chain connects TRBV3-1 to TRBJ2-1, with D possibly matching TRBD2 (6 bases). Germline lookup yields CDR1 LGHDT and CDR2 YNNKEL (reference sequence). The CDR3 totals 16 residues. The V gene lost 4 bases and the J gene lost 4 bases, with 17 bases spanning the gap. This CDR3 is CASSPETGRVYNEQFF. For the CDR3, the DNA is TGTGCCAGCAGCCCCGAAACCGGGAGAGTATACAATGAGCAGTTCTTC.

This clonotype was seen ten or more times. V is TRBV19 and J is TRBJ1-5; unclear D gene. The CDR3 totals 16 residues. CDR1 is LNHDA, CDR2 SQIVND, per germline (reference sequence). V dropped 1 base and J dropped 2 bases, with 12 bases sitting between them. DNA of the CDR3: TGTGCCAGTAGTATAGTGGTGGGTGCGGGCAATCAGCCCCAGCATTTT. Protein: CASSIVVGAGNQPQHF.

This clonotype occurred many times. The chain employs TRBV6-2 or TRBV6-3 and TRBJ2-1, with D tentatively TRBD1 (6 bases). The CDR3 loop spans 13 amino acids. Trimming removed 6 bases from V and 6 bases from J, with 12 bases in between. Germline values: CDR1 MNHEY, CDR2 SVGEGT. The CDR3 DNA reads TGTGCCAGCAGCCCCGGACAGCTCAATGAGCAGTTCTTC. This sequence encodes CASSPGQLNEQFF.

The rearrangement uses TRBV4-1 and TRBJ2-7, with D maybe TRBD1 (5 bases). Germline-derived CDR1 and CDR2 are MGHRA and YSYEKL. CDR3 length equals 15 residues. V was trimmed by 5 bases and J by 0 bases, leaving 14 bases between them. CDR3 region: CASSISLTVSYEQYF. The CDR3, as DNA: TGCGCCAGCAGCATTTCTTTGACAGTCTCCTACGAGCAGTACTTC.

The chain uses TRBV7-9 and TRBJ2-4, with 8 bases aligning to TRBD2. The junction had 6 bases not matched to a gene; V was cut back by 4 bases and J by 7 bases. The CDR3 covers 14 residues. Germline CDR1 SEHNR, CDR2 FQNEAQ (reference sequence). The CDR3 region is CASSSQAGVNIQYF. CDR3 DNA sequence: TGTGCCAGCAGCTCCCAAGCGGGAGTTAACATTCAGTACTTC.

This clonotype was seen repeatedly, ten times or more. The CDR3 loop is CASSRTSGGPVADTQYF. CDR3 nucleotide sequence: TGTGCCAGCAGCCGGACTAGCGGGGGGCCGGTCGCAGATACGCAGTATTTT. This chain joins TRBV7-3 and TRBJ2-3; 14 positions agree with TRBD2. From germline, CDR1 is SGHTA and CDR2 FQGTGA. The CDR3 has 17 residues. Trimming cost V 5 bases and J 4 bases; bases outside gene matches: 8.

This clonotype has a count of ten or more. J is TRBJ1-6 and V is TRBV7-8, with D unclear. The CDR3 runs to 16 residues. Trimming removed 5 bases from V and 0 bases from J, with 11 bases in between. Germline V lookup: CDR1 SGHVS, CDR2 FQNEAQ. CDR3 sequence: CASSLSVSSYNSPLHF. CDR3 coding DNA: TGTGCCAGCAGCCTCTCAGTCAGCTCCTATAATTCACCCCTCCACTTT. The full variable domain, rest sourced from reference TRBV7-8 and TRBJ1-6, is GAGVSQSPRYKVAKRGQDVALRCDPISGHVSLFWYQQALGQGPEFLTYFQNEAQLDKSGLPSDRFFAERPEGSVSTLKIQRTQQEDSAVYLCASSLSVSSYNSPLHFGNGTRLTVT.

The chain employs TRBV29-1 and TRBJ1-6, with D perhaps TRBD1 (5 bases). The CDR3 contains 16 residues. V lost 4 bases and J lost 7, with 20 bases in between. CDR1 and CDR2 from the germline V gene are SQVTM and ANQGSEA. The CDR3 is CSVVPLPGRGNSPLHF. The DNA of the CDR3 is TGCAGCGTTGTACCCCTTCCGGGGAGGGGAAATTCACCCCTCCACTTT.

The chain combines TRBV4-2 with TRBJ2-1; 9 bases align to TRBD2. The trim removed 1 base at V and 0 bases at J, leaving 13 bases unmatched. The CDR3 is made up of 20 amino acids. In germline, CDR1 is LGHNA, CDR2 YNFKEQ. CDR3 nucleotides: TGTGCCAGCAGCCAAGTCAGTCTAGCGGGGTACCTGAGCTCCTACAATGAGCAGTTCTTC. This translates into CASSQVSLAGYLSSYNEQFF.

This rearrangement joins TRBV27 to TRBJ1-2, with D possibly TRBD1 on 5 matching bases. Per the germline V gene, CDR1 is MNHEY and CDR2 is SMNVEV (reference sequence). The CDR3 contains 16 residues. The V end lost 5 bases, the J end lost 5 bases, and 21 bases lay between the germline ends. The CDR3: CASSPYPGTQYYGYTF. The CDR3 nucleotides are TGTGCCAGCAGTCCATATCCCGGGACGCAATATTATGGCTACACCTTC.

This clonotype was counted at least ten times. The rearrangement joins TRBV27 to TRBJ2-1; 13 positions match TRBD2. From germline, CDR1 is MNHEY and CDR2 SMNVEV (reference sequence). The CDR3 extends over 16 amino acids. J lost 6 bases, V lost 3 bases, and 5 bases had no gene match. CDR3 loop: CASSLTSGGLSNEQFF. CDR3 DNA sequence: TGTGCCAGCAGTTTGACTAGCGGGGGGTTGAGCAATGAGCAGTTCTTC.